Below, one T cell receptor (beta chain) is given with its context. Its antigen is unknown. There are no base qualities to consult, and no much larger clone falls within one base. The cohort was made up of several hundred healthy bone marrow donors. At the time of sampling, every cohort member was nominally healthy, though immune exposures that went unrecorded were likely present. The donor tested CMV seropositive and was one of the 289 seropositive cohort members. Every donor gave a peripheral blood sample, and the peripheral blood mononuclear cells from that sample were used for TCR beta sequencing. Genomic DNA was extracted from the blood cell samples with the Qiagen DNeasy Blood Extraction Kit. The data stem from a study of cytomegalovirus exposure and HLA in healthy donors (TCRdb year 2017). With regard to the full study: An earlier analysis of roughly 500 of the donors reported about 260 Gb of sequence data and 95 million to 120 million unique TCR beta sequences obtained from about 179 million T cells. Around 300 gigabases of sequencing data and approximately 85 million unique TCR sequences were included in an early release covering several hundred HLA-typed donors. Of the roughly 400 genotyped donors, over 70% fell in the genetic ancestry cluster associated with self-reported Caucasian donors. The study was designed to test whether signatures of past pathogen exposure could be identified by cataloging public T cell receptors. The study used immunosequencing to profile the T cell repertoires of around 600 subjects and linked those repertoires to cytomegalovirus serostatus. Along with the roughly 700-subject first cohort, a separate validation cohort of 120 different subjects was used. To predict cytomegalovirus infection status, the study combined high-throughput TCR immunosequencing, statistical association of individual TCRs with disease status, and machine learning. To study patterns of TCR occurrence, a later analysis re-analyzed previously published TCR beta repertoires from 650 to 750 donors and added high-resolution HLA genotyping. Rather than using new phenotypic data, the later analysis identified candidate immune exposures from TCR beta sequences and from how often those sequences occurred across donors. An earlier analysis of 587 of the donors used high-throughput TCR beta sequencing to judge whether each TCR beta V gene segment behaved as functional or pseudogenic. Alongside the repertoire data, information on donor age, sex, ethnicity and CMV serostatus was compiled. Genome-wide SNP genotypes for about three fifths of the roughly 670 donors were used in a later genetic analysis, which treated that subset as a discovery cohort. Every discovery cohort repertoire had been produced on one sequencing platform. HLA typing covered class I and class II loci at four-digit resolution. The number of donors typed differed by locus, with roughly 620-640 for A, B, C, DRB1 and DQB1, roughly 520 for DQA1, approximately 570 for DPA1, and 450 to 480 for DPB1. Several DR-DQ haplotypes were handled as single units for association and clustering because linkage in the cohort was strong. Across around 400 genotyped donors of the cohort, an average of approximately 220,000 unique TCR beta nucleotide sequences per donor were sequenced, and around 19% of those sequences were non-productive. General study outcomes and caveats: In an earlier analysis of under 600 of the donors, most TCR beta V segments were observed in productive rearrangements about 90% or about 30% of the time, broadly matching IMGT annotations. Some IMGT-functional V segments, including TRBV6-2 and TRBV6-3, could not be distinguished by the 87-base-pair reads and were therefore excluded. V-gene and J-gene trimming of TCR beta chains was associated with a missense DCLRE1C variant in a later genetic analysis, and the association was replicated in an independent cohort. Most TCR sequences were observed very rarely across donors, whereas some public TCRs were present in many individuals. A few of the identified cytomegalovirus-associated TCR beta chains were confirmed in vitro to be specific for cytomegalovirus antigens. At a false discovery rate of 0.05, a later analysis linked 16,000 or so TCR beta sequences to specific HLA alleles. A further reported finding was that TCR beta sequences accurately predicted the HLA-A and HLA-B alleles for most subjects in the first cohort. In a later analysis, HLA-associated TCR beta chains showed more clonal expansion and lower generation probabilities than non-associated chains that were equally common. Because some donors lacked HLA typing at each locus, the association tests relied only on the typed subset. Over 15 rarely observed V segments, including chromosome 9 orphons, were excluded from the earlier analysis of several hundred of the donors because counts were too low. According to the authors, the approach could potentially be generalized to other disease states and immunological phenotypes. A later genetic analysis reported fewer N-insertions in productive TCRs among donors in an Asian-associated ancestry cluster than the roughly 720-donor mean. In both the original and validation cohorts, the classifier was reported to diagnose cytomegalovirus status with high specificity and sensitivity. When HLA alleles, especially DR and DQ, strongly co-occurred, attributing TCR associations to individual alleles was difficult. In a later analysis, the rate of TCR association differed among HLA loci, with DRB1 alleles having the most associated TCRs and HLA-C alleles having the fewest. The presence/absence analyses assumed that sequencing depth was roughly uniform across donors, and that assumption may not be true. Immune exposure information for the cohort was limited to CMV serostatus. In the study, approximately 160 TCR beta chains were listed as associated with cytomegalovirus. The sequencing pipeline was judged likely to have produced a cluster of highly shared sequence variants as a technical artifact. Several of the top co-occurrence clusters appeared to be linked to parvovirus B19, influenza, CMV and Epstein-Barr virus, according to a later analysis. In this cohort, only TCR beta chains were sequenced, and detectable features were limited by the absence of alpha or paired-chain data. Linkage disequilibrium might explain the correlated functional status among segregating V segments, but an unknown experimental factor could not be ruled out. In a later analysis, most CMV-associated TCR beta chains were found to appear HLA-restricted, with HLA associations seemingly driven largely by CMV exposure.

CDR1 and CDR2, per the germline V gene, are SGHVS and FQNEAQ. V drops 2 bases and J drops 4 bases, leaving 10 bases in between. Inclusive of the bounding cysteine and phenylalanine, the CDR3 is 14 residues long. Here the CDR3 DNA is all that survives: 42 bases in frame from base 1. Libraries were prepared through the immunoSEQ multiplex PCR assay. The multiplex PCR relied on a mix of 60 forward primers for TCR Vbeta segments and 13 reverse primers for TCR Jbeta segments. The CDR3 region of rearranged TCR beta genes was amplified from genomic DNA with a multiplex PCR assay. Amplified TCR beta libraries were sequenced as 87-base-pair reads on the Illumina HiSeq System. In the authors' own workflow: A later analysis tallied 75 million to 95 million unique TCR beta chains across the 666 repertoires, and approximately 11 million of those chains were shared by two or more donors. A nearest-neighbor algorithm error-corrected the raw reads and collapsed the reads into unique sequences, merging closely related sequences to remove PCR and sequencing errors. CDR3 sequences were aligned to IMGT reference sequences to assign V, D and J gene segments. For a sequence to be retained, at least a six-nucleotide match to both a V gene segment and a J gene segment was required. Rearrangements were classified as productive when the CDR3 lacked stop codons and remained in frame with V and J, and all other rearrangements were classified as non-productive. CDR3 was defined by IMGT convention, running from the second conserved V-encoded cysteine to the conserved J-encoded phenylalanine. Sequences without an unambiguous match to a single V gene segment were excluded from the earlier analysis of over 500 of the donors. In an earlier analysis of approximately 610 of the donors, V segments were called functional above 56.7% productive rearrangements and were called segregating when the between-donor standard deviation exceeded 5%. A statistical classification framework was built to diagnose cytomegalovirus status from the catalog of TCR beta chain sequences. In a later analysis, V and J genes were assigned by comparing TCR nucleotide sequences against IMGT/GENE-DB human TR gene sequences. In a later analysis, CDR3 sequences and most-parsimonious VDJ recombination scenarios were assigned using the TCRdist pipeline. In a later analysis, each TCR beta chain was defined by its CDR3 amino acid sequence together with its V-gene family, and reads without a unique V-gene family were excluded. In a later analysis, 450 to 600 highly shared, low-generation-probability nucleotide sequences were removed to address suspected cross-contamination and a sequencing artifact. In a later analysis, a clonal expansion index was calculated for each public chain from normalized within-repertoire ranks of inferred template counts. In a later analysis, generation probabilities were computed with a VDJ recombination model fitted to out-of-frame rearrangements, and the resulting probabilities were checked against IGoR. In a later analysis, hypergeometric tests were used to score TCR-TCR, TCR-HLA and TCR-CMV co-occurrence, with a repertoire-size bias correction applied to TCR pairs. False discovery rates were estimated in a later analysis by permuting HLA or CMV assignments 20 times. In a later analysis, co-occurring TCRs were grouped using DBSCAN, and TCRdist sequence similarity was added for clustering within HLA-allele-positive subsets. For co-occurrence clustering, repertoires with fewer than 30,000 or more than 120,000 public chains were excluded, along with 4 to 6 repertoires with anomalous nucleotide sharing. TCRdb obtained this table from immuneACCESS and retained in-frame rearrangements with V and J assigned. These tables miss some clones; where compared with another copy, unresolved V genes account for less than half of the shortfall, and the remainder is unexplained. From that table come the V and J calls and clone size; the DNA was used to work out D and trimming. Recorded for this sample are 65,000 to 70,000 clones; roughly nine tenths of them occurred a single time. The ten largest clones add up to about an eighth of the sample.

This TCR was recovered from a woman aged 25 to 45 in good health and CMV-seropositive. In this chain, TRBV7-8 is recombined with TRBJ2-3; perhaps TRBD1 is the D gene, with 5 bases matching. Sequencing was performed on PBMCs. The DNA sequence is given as TGTGCCAGCAGCTTAAGGGGAAGCGCAGATACGCAGTATTTT. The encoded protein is CASSLRGSADTQYF.